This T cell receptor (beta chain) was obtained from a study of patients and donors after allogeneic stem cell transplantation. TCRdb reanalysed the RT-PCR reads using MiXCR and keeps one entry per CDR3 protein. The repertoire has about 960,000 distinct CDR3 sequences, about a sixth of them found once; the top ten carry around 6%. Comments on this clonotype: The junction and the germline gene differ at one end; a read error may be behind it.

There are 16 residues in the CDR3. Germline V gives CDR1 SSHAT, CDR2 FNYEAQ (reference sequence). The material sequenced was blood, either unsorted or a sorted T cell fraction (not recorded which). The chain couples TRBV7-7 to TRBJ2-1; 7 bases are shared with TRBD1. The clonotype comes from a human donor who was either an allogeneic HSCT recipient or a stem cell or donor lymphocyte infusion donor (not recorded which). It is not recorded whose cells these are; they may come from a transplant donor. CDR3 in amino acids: CASSSSSRTGIHEQFF. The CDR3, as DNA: TGTGCTAGCAGCTCTAGTAGCAGGACAGGAATCCATGAGCAGTTCTTC.